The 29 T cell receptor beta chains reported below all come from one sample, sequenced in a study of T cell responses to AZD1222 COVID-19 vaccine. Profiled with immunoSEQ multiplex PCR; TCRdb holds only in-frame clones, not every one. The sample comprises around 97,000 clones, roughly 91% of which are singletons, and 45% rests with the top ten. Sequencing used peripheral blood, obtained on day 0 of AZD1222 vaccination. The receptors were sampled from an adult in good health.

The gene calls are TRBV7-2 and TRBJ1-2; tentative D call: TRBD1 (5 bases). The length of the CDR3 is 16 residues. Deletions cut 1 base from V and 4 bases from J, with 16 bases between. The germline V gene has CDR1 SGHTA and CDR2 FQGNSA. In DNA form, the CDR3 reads TGTGCCAGCAGCTTAGGAGTAAGGGCGCAGGGCTATGGCTACACCTTC. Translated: CASSLGVRAQGYGYTF.

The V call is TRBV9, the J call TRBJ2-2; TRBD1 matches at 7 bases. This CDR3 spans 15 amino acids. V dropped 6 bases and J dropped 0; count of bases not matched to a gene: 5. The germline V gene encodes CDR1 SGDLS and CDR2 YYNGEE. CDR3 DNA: TGTGCCAGCACACAGGGGACGTCGAACACCGGGGAGCTGTTTTTT. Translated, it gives CASTQGTSNTGELFF.

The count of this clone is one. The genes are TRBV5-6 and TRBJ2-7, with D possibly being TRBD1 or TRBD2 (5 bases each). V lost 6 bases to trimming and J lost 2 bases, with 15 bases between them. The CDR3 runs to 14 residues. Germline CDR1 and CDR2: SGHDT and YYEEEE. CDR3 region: CASTAPGLPYEQYF. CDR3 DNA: TGTGCCAGCACCGCGCCGGGGCTCCCCTACGAGCAGTACTTC.

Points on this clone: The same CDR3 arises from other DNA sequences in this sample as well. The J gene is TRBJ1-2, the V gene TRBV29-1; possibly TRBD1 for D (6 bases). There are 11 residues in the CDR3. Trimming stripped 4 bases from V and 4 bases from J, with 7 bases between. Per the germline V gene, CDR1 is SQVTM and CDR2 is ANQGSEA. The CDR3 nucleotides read TGCAGCGTTGGAGGGGGCTATGGCTACACCTTC. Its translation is CSVGGGYGYTF.

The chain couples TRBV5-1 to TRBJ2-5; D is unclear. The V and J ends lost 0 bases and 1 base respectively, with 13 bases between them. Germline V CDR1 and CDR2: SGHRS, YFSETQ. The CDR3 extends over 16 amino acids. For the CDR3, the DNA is TGCGCCAGCAGCTTGGTGGCCTCCCGAGGCCAAGAGACCCAGTACTTC. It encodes CASSLVASRGQETQYF.

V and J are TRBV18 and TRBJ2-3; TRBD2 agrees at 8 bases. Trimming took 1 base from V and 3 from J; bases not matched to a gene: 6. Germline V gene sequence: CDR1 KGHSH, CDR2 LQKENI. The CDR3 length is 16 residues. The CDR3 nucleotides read TGTGCCAGCTCACCACTGGGTAGCGGGAAGACAGATACGCAGTATTTT. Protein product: CASSPLGSGKTDTQYF.

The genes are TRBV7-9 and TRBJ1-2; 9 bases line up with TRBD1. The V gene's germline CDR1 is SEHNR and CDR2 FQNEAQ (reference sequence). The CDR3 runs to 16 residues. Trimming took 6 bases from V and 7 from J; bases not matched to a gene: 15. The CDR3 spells CASSTGGPAGPSGYTF. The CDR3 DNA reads TGTGCCAGCAGTACAGGGGGCCCGGCGGGCCCCTCTGGCTACACCTTC.

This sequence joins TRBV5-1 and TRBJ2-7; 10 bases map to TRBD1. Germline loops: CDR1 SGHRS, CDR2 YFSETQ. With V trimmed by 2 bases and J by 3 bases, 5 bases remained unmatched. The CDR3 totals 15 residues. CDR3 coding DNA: TGCGCCAGCAGCTTACCCGGGACAGGGGTCTACGAGCAGTACTTC. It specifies CASSLPGTGVYEQYF.

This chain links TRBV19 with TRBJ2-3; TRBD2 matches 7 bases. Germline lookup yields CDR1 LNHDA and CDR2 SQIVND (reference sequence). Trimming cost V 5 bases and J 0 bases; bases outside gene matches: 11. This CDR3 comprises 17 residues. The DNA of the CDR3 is TGTGCCAGTAGTGCCGGGTCTGGTAGCGGGAGCACAGATACGCAGTATTTT. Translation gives CASSAGSGSGSTDTQYF.

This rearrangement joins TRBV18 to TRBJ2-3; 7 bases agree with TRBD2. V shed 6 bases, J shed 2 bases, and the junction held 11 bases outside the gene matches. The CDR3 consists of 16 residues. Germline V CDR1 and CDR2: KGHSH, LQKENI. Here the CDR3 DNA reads TGTGCCAGCTCCGGGAGGCGGGAGTCCCTCACAGATACGCAGTATTTT. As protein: CASSGRRESLTDTQYF.

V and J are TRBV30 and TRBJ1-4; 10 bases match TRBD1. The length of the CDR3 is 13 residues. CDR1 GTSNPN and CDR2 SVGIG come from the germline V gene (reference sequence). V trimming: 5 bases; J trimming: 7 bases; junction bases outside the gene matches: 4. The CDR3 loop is CAWDRGQGEKLFF. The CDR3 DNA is TGTGCCTGGGACAGGGGGCAGGGTGAAAAACTGTTTTTT.

The CDR3 sequence: CASSEGVVTGEQYF. As DNA, the CDR3 is TGTGCCAGCAGTGAAGGGGTTGTAACGGGCGAGCAGTACTTC. The rearrangement joins TRBV6-1 to TRBJ2-7; D is unclear. The germline V gene encodes CDR1 MNHNS and CDR2 SASEGT. The CDR3 is 14 amino acids. Trimming took off 1 base at V and 6 bases at J, with 13 bases between the two ends.

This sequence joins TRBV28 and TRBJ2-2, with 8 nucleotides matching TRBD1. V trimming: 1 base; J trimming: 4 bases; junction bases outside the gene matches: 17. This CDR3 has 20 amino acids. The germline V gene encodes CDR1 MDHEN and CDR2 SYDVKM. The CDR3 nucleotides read TGTGCCAGCAGTTTATACGTCCAGTCGGGGACAGGAGATCCCACCGGGGAGCTGTTTTTT. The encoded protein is CASSLYVQSGTGDPTGELFF.

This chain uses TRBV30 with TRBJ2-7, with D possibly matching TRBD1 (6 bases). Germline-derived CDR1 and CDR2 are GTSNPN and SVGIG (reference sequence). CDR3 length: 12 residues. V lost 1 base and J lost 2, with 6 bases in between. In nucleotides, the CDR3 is TGTGCCTGGAGTGGGACAGCCTACGAGCAGTACTTC. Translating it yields CAWSGTAYEQYF.

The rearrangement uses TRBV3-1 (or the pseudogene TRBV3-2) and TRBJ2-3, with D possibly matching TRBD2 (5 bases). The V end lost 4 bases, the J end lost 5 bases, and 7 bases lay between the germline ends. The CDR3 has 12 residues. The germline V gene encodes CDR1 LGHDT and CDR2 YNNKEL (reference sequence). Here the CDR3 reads CASSLGGDTQYF. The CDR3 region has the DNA TGTGCCAGCAGCCTCGGAGGAGATACGCAGTATTTT.

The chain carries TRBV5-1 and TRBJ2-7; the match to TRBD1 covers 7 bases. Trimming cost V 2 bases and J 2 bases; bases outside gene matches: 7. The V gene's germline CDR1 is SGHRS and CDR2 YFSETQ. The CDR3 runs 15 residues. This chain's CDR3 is CASSLASGTAYEQYF. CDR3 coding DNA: TGCGCCAGCAGCTTAGCCTCCGGGACAGCCTACGAGCAGTACTTC.

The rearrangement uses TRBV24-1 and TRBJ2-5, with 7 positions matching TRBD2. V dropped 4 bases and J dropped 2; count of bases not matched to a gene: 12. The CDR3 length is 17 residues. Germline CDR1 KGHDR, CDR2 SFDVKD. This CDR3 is CATSDAGDKGRQETQYF. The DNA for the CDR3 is TGTGCCACCAGTGACGCGGGAGACAAGGGGCGTCAAGAGACCCAGTACTTC.

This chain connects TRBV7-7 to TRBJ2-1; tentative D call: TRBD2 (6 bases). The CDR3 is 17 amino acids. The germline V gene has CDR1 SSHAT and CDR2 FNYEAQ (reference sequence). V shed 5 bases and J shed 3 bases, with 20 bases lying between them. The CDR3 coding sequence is TGTGCCAGCAGCCGATACCCACGCGGAGGGCTCTACAATGAGCAGTTCTTC. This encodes CASSRYPRGGLYNEQFF. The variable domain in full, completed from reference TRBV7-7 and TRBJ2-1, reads GAGVSQSPRYKVTKRGQDVTLRCDPISSHATLYWYQQALGQGPEFLTYFNYEAQPDKSGLPSDRFSAERPEGSISTLTIQRTEQRDSAMYRCASSRYPRGGLYNEQFFGPGTRLTVL.

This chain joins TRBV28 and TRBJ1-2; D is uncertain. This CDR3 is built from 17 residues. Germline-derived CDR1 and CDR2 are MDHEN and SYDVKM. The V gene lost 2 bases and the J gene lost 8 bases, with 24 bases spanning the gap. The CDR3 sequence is CASSLLAGKYLPGGYTF. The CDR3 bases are TGTGCCAGCAGTTTACTAGCGGGGAAATACCTTCCGGGGGGCTACACCTTC.

CDR3 coding DNA: TGTGCCAGCAGCAGAAAATTGACGGGGGTGGCCAAAAACATTCAGTACTTC. The encoded protein is CASSRKLTGVAKNIQYF. V is TRBV7-8 and J is TRBJ2-4; D may be TRBD2 (6 bases). V was cut by 5 bases and J by 1 base, with 18 bases left in between. Germline assignment: CDR1 SGHVS and CDR2 FQNEAQ. There are 17 residues in the CDR3.

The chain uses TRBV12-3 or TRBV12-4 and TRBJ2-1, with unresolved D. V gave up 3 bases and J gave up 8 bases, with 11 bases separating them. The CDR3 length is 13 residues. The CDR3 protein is CASSLARLDEQFF. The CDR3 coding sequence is TGTGCCAGCAGTTTGGCAAGGTTAGATGAGCAGTTCTTC.

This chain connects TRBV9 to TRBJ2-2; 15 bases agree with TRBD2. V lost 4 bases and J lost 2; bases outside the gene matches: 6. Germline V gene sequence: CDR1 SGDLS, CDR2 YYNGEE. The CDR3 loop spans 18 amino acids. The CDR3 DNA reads TGTGCCAGCAGCCTTGGGACTAGCGGGAGGTCTAACACCGGGGAGCTGTTTTTT. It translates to CASSLGTSGRSNTGELFF.

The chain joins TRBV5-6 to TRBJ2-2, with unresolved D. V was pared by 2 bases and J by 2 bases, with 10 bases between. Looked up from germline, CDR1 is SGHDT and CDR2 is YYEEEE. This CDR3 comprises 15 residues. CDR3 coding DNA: TGTGCCAGCAGCTTTTACGGTAGCAACACCGGGGAGCTGTTTTTT. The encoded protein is CASSFYGSNTGELFF.

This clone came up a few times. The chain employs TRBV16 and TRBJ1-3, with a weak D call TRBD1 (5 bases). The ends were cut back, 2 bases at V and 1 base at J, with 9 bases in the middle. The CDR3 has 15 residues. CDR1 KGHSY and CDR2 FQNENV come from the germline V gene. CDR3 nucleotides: TGTGCCAGCAGCCAAGGAGGGGCGTCTGGAAACACCATATATTTT. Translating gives CASSQGGASGNTIYF.

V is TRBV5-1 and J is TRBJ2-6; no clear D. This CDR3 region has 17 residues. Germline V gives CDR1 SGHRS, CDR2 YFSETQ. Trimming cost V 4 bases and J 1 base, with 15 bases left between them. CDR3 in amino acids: CASSGSLDRSGANVLTF. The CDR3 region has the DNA TGCGCCAGCAGCGGGTCTCTCGACCGATCTGGGGCCAACGTCCTGACTTTC.

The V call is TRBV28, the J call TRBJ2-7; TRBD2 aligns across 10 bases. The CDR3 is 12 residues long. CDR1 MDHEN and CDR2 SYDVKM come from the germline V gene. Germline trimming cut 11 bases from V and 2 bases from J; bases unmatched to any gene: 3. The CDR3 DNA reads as TGTGCCGGGGGGACTAGCGCCTACGAGCAGTACTTC. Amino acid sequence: CAGGTSAYEQYF.

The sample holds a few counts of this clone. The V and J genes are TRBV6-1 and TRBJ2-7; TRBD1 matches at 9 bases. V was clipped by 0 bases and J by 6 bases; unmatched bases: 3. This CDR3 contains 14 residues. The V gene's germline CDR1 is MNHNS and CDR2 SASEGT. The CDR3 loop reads CASSEADRGTEQYF. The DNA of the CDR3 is TGTGCCAGCAGTGAAGCCGACAGGGGGACCGAGCAGTACTTC.

CDR3 in DNA: TGCGCCAGCAAAAAAGATAGCACAGATACGCAGTATTTT. This gives the protein CASKKDSTDTQYF. V and J are TRBV4-1 and TRBJ2-3; D is unresolved. Germline CDR1 MGHRA, CDR2 YSYEKL. The CDR3 runs to 13 residues. With 7 bases removed from V and 0 bases from J, the gap between germline ends came to 8 bases.

For the CDR3, the DNA is TGTGCCAACGACAGGGGAGAGAACACTGAAGCTTTCTTT. Its protein is CANDRGENTEAFF. The chain recombines TRBV28 with TRBJ1-1; 8 bases align to TRBD1. Germline V gives CDR1 MDHEN, CDR2 SYDVKM. Losses at the gene ends were 10 bases for V and 1 base for J; bases not matched to a gene: 5. The CDR3 totals 13 residues.